This is a list of T cell receptor beta chains from one sample in a study of OX40 agonist ivuxolimab in advanced cancers. Repertoires were generated with immunoSEQ multiplex PCR, while TCRdb's copy carries only in-frame clones and drops some. The sample lists 70,000 to 75,000 clones, about 85% seen once, with approximately 5.6% in the top ten. Sequenced material: CD4+ or CD8+ T cells sorted from blood, taken in a trial of the OX40 agonist ivuxolimab. Receptor source: an adult with an advanced solid tumor such as melanoma, head and neck, liver or kidney cancer. Both conserved end residues are part of each CDR3. The D gene is left open where the match is weak. Where a row states a size, it is once, few, many or the class of an expanded clone; other rows omit it.

V: TRBV7-7; D: TRBD2; length: 14; size: -; J: TRBJ2-5; CDR3: CASSRSGSTETQYF; DNA: TGTGCCAGCAGCCGTAGCGGGAGTACAGAGACCCAGTACTTC
V: TRBV5-1; D: -; length: 17; size: few; J: TRBJ2-2; CDR3: CASTPVWGAVNTGELFF; DNA: TGCGCCAGCACCCCTGTGTGGGGCGCCGTGAACACCGGGGAGCTGTTTTTT
V: TRBV18; D: -; length: 14; size: -; J: TRBJ2-3; CDR3: CASSPRVEADTQYF; DNA: TGTGCCAGCTCACCACGGGTAGAGGCAGATACGCAGTATTTT
V: TRBV6-5; D: TRBD1; length: 14; size: -; J: TRBJ1-1; CDR3: CASSYLDRGDEAFF; DNA: TGTGCCAGCAGTTACTTAGACAGGGGGGACGAAGCTTTCTTT
V: TRBV27; D: -; length: 16; size: -; J: TRBJ2-1; CDR3: CASSPGGYNSYNEQFF; DNA: TGTGCCAGCAGTCCCGGCGGTTATAACTCCTACAATGAGCAGTTCTTC
V: TRBV5-1; D: TRBD1; length: 15; size: -; J: TRBJ1-1; CDR3: CASSSWTGTNTEAFF; DNA: TGCGCCAGCAGCTCATGGACAGGGACGAACACTGAAGCTTTCTTT
V: TRBV15; D: -; length: 18; size: -; J: TRBJ2-2; CDR3: CATSRGRGEVGRTGELFF; DNA: TGTGCCACCAGCAGAGGCCGGGGAGAAGTAGGGAGAACCGGGGAGCTGTTTTTT
V: TRBV28; D: -; length: 14; size: -; J: TRBJ1-2; CDR3: CASILGGRNYGYTF; DNA: TGTGCCAGCATCTTGGGGGGGCGTAATTATGGCTACACCTTC
V: TRBV7-8; D: -; length: 14; size: -; J: TRBJ1-1; CDR3: CASSASSRNTEAFF; DNA: TGTGCCAGCAGCGCCTCTTCTAGGAACACTGAAGCTTTCTTT
V: TRBV5-1; D: TRBD2; length: 15; size: -; J: TRBJ2-5; CDR3: CASSLTSGGSETQYF; DNA: TGCGCCAGCAGCTTGACTAGCGGGGGATCGGAGACCCAGTACTTC
V: TRBV6-1; D: -; length: 14; size: -; J: TRBJ1-1; CDR3: CASRMVQGSTEAFF; DNA: TGTGCCAGCAGAATGGTCCAGGGTTCCACTGAAGCTTTCTTT
V: TRBV4-3; D: TRBD1; length: 14; size: -; J: TRBJ1-2; CDR3: CASNNPGQTMGYTF; DNA: TGCGCCAGCAACAACCCGGGACAGACTATGGGCTACACCTTC
V: TRBV19; D: -; length: 15; size: -; J: TRBJ2-1; CDR3: CASSITLPGGNEQFF; DNA: TGTGCCAGTAGTATTACGCTCCCTGGGGGGAATGAGCAGTTCTTC
V: TRBV28; D: TRBD1; length: 13; size: -; J: TRBJ1-1; CDR3: CASSLNRGTEAFF; DNA: TGTGCCAGCAGCCTGAACAGGGGCACTGAAGCTTTCTTT
V: TRBV18; D: TRBD2; length: 13; size: -; J: TRBJ2-1; CDR3: CASSTTSVGEQFF; DNA: TGTGCCAGCTCAACCACTAGCGTTGGTGAGCAGTTCTTC